Shown below are 9 T cell receptor beta chains from a single sample sequenced in a study of blood T cell repertoires in COVID-19. Generated by immunoSEQ multiplex PCR, the TCRdb table keeps only in-frame clones and is missing some. The data hold roughly 410,000 clones, with more than 75% observed a single time. The sequenced sample was peripheral blood. The receptors originated from a woman aged 55-70 years with COVID-19, enrolled during active disease.

The rearrangement uses TRBV4-2 and TRBJ2-3; TRBD1 might be the D (6 bases). CDR3 length: 15 amino acids. Per germline, CDR1 LGHNA and CDR2 YNFKEQ. The V and J ends lost 5 bases and 6 bases respectively, with 18 bases between them. CDR3 coding DNA: TGTGCCAGCAGCTATCTTACAGGGTCTGGGGATACGCAGTATTTT. Protein sequence: CASSYLTGSGDTQYF.

This chain connects TRBV2 to TRBJ2-2, with 7 bases matching TRBD1. There are 14 residues in the CDR3. Looked up from germline, CDR1 is SNHLY and CDR2 is FYNNEI. V lost 1 base, J lost 6 bases, and 2 bases stayed unmatched. The CDR3 spells CASSEDRGAGELFF. The CDR3 DNA is TGTGCCAGCAGTGAAGACAGGGGCGCCGGGGAGCTGTTTTTT.

The rearrangement uses TRBV9 and TRBJ1-4; 9 positions agree with TRBD1. V was clipped by 8 bases and J by 4 bases; unmatched bases: 3. CDR1 is SGDLS, CDR2 YYNGEE, per germline. The CDR3 consists of 13 residues. Here the CDR3 DNA reads TGTGCCAGTAAGGGACAGGGTAATGAAAAACTGTTTTTT. This sequence encodes CASKGQGNEKLFF.

The genes are TRBV9 and TRBJ2-3; possibly TRBD1 for D (6 bases). This CDR3 spans 16 amino acids. Germline assignment: CDR1 SGDLS and CDR2 YYNGEE. The V and J ends lost 0 bases and 4 bases respectively, with 15 bases between them. The CDR3 bases are TGTGCCAGCAGCGTAGGAGTGGGGGCGCCGGCAGATACGCAGTATTTT. It translates to CASSVGVGAPADTQYF.

The chain combines TRBV23-1 with TRBJ2-5; D gene unclear. TRBV23-1 is annotated as an ORF whose role is uncertain. The V end lost 6 bases, the J end lost 14 bases, and 7 bases lay between the germline ends. This CDR3 contains 8 residues. CDR3 sequence reads: CASSPGYF. CDR3 sequence (DNA): TGCGCCAGCAGCCCCGGTTACTTC.

The table lists this clone with a few counts. The gene calls are TRBV2 and TRBJ1-2, with TRBD1 as a possible D gene (6 bases). The V end lost 6 bases, the J end lost 4 bases, and 15 bases lay between the germline ends. This CDR3 is 14 amino acids long. Germline assignment: CDR1 SNHLY and CDR2 FYNNEI. The CDR3 here is CASSPGRQAYGYTF. In nucleotides, the CDR3 is TGTGCCAGCAGCCCCGGCAGACAGGCCTATGGCTACACCTTC.

J is TRBJ2-6 and V is TRBV11-2, with D perhaps TRBD2 (6 bases). V lost 2 bases and J 1 base, leaving 15 bases between the germline ends. Germline loops: CDR1 SGHAT, CDR2 FQNNGV. The CDR3 covers 18 residues. The CDR3 loop is CASSLLTRRASGANVLTF. For the CDR3, the DNA is TGTGCCAGCAGCTTACTTACTAGGAGGGCGTCTGGGGCCAACGTCCTGACTTTC.

This sequence joins TRBV19 and TRBJ2-7; a possible D gene is TRBD1 (6 bases). Germline V gene sequence: CDR1 LNHDA, CDR2 SQIVND (reference sequence). Trimming took off 5 bases at V and 4 bases at J, with 15 bases between the two ends. This CDR3 is built from 14 residues. In DNA form, the CDR3 reads TGTGCCAGTAGTCCCCGACAGGCTAGGTACGAGCAGTACTTC. Its translation: CASSPRQARYEQYF. The whole variable domain, remainder taken from reference TRBV19 and TRBJ2-7, is DGGITQSPKYLFRKEGQNVTLSCEQNLNHDAMYWYRQDPGQGLRLIYYSQIVNDFQKGDIAEGYSVSREKKESFPLTVTSAQKNPTAFYLCASSPRQARYEQYFGPGTRLTVT.

The chain links TRBV18 to TRBJ2-7; a weak D match, TRBD1 (6 bases). This CDR3 spans 14 amino acids. V lost 0 bases, J lost 9 bases, and 15 bases lay in between. Germline CDR1 and CDR2: KGHSH and LQKENI. The CDR3 protein is CASSPPPGQSVQYF. CDR3 nucleotide sequence: TGTGCCAGCTCACCACCGCCGGGACAATCGGTGCAGTACTTC.